The rows below give T cell receptor beta chains drawn from one sample of a study of blood T cell repertoires in COVID-19. Assay used: immunoSEQ multiplex PCR; TCRdb lists only in-frame clones, some missing. The sample shows 150,000 to 200,000 clones, roughly 80% of them seen only once. The sequencing input was peripheral blood. These receptors originate from a man aged 60-69 years with acute or convalescent COVID-19. CDR3s include the opening cysteine and the closing phenylalanine or tryptophan. The D gene is left open where the match is weak. Not every row has a clone size; where given, it reads once, few, many or a size class.

CATSDYAGREQYF	TGTGCCACCAGTGATTATGCAGGGCGAGAGCAGTACTTC	-	TRBV24-1	TRBJ2-7	-
CASGLVSYRGRSYNEQFF	TGTGCTAGTGGTTTGGTAAGTTACAGGGGCAGATCCTACAATGAGCAGTTCTTC	TRBD1	TRBV12-5	TRBJ2-1	-
CASSLDNSGNTIYF	TGTGCCAGCAGCTTAGACAACTCTGGAAACACCATATATTTT	-	TRBV7-2	TRBJ1-3	-
CASSPRQGVETEAFF	TGTGCCAGCTCACCAAGACAGGGGGTAGAGACTGAAGCTTTCTTT	TRBD1	TRBV18	TRBJ1-1	-
CASRDRENTEAFF	TGTGCCAGCAGAGACAGGGAAAACACTGAAGCTTTCTTT	TRBD1	TRBV3-1/TRBV3-2	TRBJ1-1	-
CASSYSSGGGGELFF	TGTGCCAGCAGTTACTCGAGCGGGGGCGGTGGGGAGCTGTTTTTT	TRBD2	TRBV6-6	TRBJ2-2	once
CASSDQTGVGQNEQYF	TGTGCCAGCAGTGATCAAACAGGGGTCGGCCAGAATGAGCAGTACTTC	TRBD1	TRBV6-1	TRBJ2-7	-
CASSLSSGDWVHQPQHF	TGTGCCAGCAGCTTATCCTCGGGTGACTGGGTACATCAGCCCCAGCATTTT	-	TRBV7-8	TRBJ1-5	-
CASSHPQGTYNSPLHF	TGCGCCAGCAGCCACCCACAGGGAACCTATAATTCACCCCTCCACTTT	-	TRBV4-1	TRBJ1-6	-
CASSSTMYNEQFF	TGTGCCAGCAGTTCCACTATGTACAATGAGCAGTTCTTC	-	TRBV27	TRBJ2-1	-
CASSDPGRTGGQPQHF	TGCGCCAGCAGCGATCCGGGCCGGACAGGGGGTCAGCCCCAGCATTTT	TRBD1	TRBV10-2	TRBJ1-5	-
CASSGRRDVYGYTF	TGTGCCAGCAGTGGACGGCGGGATGTCTATGGCTACACCTTC	-	TRBV2	TRBJ1-2	few
CASRVQGYNEQFF	TGTGCCAGCAGGGTACAGGGTTACAATGAGCAGTTCTTC	-	TRBV6-6	TRBJ2-1	few
CAWTRQKTGELFF	TGTGCCTGGACCCGACAGAAAACCGGGGAGCTGTTTTTT	-	TRBV30	TRBJ2-2	once
CASIKGGQGYGYTF	TGTGCCAGCATCAAAGGGGGACAGGGTTATGGCTACACCTTC	TRBD1	TRBV6-5	TRBJ1-2	-
CASSQLDRTANTGELFF	TGTGCCAGCAGCCAATTGGACAGAACAGCGAACACCGGGGAGCTGTTTTTT	-	TRBV14	TRBJ2-2	once
CSVVDTSSYEQYF	TGCAGCGTTGTAGACACGAGCTCCTACGAGCAGTACTTC	-	TRBV29-1	TRBJ2-7	-
CASSPSRDRGRYQPQHF	TGTGCCAGCAGTCCCTCCCGGGACAGGGGACGGTATCAGCCCCAGCATTTT	TRBD1	TRBV28	TRBJ1-5	-
CASSPRRDSSNYGYTF	TGTGCCAGCTCACCACGGCGTGACAGTTCTAACTATGGCTACACCTTC	-	TRBV18	TRBJ1-2	-
CASSFTGNEQFF	TGTGCCAGCAGTTTTACAGGCAATGAGCAGTTCTTC	-	TRBV12-3/TRBV12-4	TRBJ2-1	-
CASSLDPLREQYF	TGTGCCAGCAGCTTAGATCCCCTAAGAGAGCAGTACTTC	-	TRBV11-2	TRBJ2-7	-
CASSRESRGHGYTF	TGTGCCAGCAGCCGAGAAAGCAGGGGGCATGGCTACACCTTC	TRBD1	TRBV3-1/TRBV3-2	TRBJ1-2	-